The clone carrying this T cell receptor beta chain was seen repeatedly, ten times or more. Antigen: not known. Germline V gene data show CDR1 as LNHNV and CDR2 as YYDKDF (reference sequence). CDR3 length equals 16 residues. V lost 3 bases and J lost 0, with 14 bases in between. This sample is drawn from a study of CD8 T cells in ankylosing spondylitis. Notes on the study in general: Significant enrichment of disease-linked clones was reported in matched ankylosing spondylitis synovial fluid. Disease-linked clones, CD8+, were relatively rare in peripheral blood.

Preparation of TCR beta libraries was done by quantitative 5'-RACE with molecular barcodes. TCRdb itself ran the 5' RACE reads through MiXCR, one entry per CDR3 protein. The sample holds roughly 130,000 distinct CDR3 sequences; 7% to 10% are singletons and the top ten take roughly 8%. The TCR comes from a male donor with ankylosing spondylitis. Specimen: synovial fluid, either unsorted or a sorted T cell fraction (not recorded which). The chain uses TRBV15 and TRBJ1-1; D is ambiguous. DNA of the CDR3: TGTGCCACCAGCAGGTACCAACATAGCATGAACACTGAAGCTTTCTTT. Residues: CATSRYQHSMNTEAFF.